What follows are 17 T cell receptor beta chains derived from one specimen sequenced in a study of lymphopenia after photon versus proton radiotherapy. Method: immunoSEQ multiplex PCR; TCRdb's copy keeps in-frame clones and lacks some. The table shows over 25,000 clones, with approximately 80% occurring only once. The source was peripheral blood, collected from a patient treated with proton-based radiotherapy. Receptors were obtained from a woman in her 70s with pancreatic cancer.

The V gene is TRBV18, the J gene TRBJ1-4; D is ambiguous. This CDR3 has 15 residues. V lost 3 bases to trimming and J lost 0 bases, with 8 bases between them. Germline V gives CDR1 KGHSH, CDR2 LQKENI. In nucleotides, the CDR3 is TGTGCCAGCTCACCTCGACAAACAACTAATGAAAAACTGTTTTTT. Amino acid sequence: CASSPRQTTNEKLFF.

This clone was found a few times. The chain employs TRBV11-2 and TRBJ1-6; D not certain. Germline V CDR1 and CDR2: SGHAT, FQNNGV. CDR3 length: 13 residues. The V end lost 5 bases, the J end lost 6 bases, and 8 bases lay between the germline ends. The CDR3 here is CASSPPSNSPLHF. DNA of the CDR3: TGTGCCAGCAGCCCACCCTCTAATTCACCCCTCCACTTT. Complete variable domain (other parts from reference TRBV11-2 and TRBJ1-6): EAGVAQSPRYKIIEKRQSVAFWCNPISGHATLYWYQQILGQGPKLLIQFQNNGVVDDSQLPKDRFSAERLKGVDSTLKIQPAKLEDSAVYLCASSPPSNSPLHFGNGTRLTVT.

CDR3 in amino acids: CASSYPLDTQYF. The CDR3 DNA follows: TGTGCCAGCAGCTACCCCTTGGATACGCAGTATTTT. The chain joins TRBV5-4 to TRBJ2-3; no definite D call. V dropped 3 bases and J dropped 6 bases, with 8 bases sitting between them. Germline loops: CDR1 SGHNT, CDR2 YYREEE (reference sequence). CDR3 size: 12 residues.

This clone appeared a single time. V usage is TRBV2 and J usage is TRBJ2-2, with no clear D. Germline CDR1 SNHLY, CDR2 FYNNEI. This CDR3 has 15 amino acids. V was pared by 6 bases and J by 3 bases, with 14 bases between. CDR3 coding DNA: TGTGCCAGCAGACAGCAATCAGGTGACACCGGGGAGCTGTTTTTT. Amino acid sequence: CASRQQSGDTGELFF.

This rearrangement joins TRBV7-9 to TRBJ1-1; no firm D call. V was shortened by 4 bases and J by 11 bases, with 29 bases between the two germline ends. Germline V lookup: CDR1 SEHNR, CDR2 FQNEAQ (reference sequence). The CDR3 runs to 17 residues. This chain's CDR3 is CASSSPQVVYPERVAFF. Written as DNA, the CDR3 is TGTGCCAGCAGCTCCCCCCAAGTCGTATATCCTGAGAGGGTGGCTTTCTTT. Drawing the rest from reference TRBV7-9 and TRBJ1-1, the complete variable domain is DTGVSQNPRHKITKRGQNVTFRCDPISEHNRLYWYRQTLGQGPEFLTYFQNEAQLEKSRLLSDRFSAERPKGSFSTLEIQRTEQGDSAMYLCASSSPQVVYPERVAFFGQGTRLTVV.

The gene calls are TRBV30 and TRBJ2-2; D perhaps matches TRBD2 (5 bases). Trimming took off 3 bases at V and 0 bases at J, with 5 bases between the two ends. This CDR3 contains 13 residues. The V gene's germline CDR1 is GTSNPN and CDR2 SVGIG (reference sequence). The DNA for the CDR3 is TGTGCCTGGAGCGGGGCGAACACCGGGGAGCTGTTTTTT. Its translation is CAWSGANTGELFF.

Here the CDR3 reads CASSESDSPNSPLHF. The DNA of the CDR3 is TGTGCCAGCAGTGAATCAGACAGTCCCAATTCACCCCTCCACTTT. The chain joins TRBV25-1 to TRBJ1-6; TRBD1 is a possible D gene (5 bases). V lost 1 base to trimming and J lost 7 bases, with 11 bases between them. The CDR3 totals 15 residues. CDR1 and CDR2 (germline): MGHDK, SYGVNS.

The sample holds a few counts of this clone. The chain combines TRBV2 with TRBJ2-1, with TRBD2 matching 9 bases. Unmatched junction bases numbered 9, after V lost 7 bases and J lost 8 bases. The CDR3 length is 14 residues. Germline-derived CDR1 and CDR2 are SNHLY and FYNNEI. The CDR3 loop is CASKGSGSGHEQFF. In DNA, the CDR3 is TGTGCCAGCAAGGGTAGCGGGAGTGGCCATGAGCAGTTCTTC.

The J gene is TRBJ2-1, the V gene TRBV20-1, with 7 bases identical to TRBD2. The CDR3 is made up of 11 amino acids. Trimming at V came to 4 bases and at J to 10 bases, leaving 4 bases not matched to a gene. Germline V lookup: CDR1 DFQATT, CDR2 SNEGSKA (reference sequence). The CDR3 spells CSAMTSLEQFF. For the CDR3, the DNA is TGCAGTGCTATGACTAGCCTAGAGCAGTTCTTC.

The rearrangement joins TRBV21-1 to TRBJ1-4. TRBV21-1 is noted as a pseudogene. The CDR3 totals 20 residues. The CDR3 region is CASSIMRPPGRKRTNEKLFF. The DNA of the CDR3 is TGTGCCAGCAGCATCATGCGGCCTCCGGGACGAAAACGAACTAATGAAAAACTGTTTTTT.

This chain uses TRBV11-3 with TRBJ2-1, with TRBD2 matching over 7 bases. Germline CDR1 SGHNT, CDR2 YENEEA. The ends lost 2 bases at V and 1 base at J; junction bases unmatched: 5. The CDR3 runs 16 residues. CDR3 in amino acids: CASSLTGGQSYNEQFF. CDR3 sequence (DNA): TGTGCCAGCAGCTTAACGGGAGGCCAGTCCTACAATGAGCAGTTCTTC.

The chain has TRBV30 and TRBJ2-2; D possibly uses TRBD1 or TRBD2 (6 bases each). Germline V gene lookup returns CDR1 GTSNPN and CDR2 SVGIG (reference sequence). This CDR3 has 16 amino acids. Trimming removed 2 bases from V and 5 bases from J, with 18 bases in between. CDR3 sequence reads: CAWSSGWGAPTGELFF. CDR3 nucleotide sequence: TGTGCCTGGAGTTCAGGATGGGGGGCGCCTACCGGGGAGCTGTTTTTT. Looking up the rest from reference TRBV30 and TRBJ2-2 gives the full variable domain: SQTIHQWPATLVQPVGSPLSLECTVEGTSNPNLYWYRQAAGRGLQLLFYSVGIGQISSEVPQNLSASRPQDRQFILSSKKLLLSDSGFYLCAWSSGWGAPTGELFFGEGSRLTVL.

V gene TRBV7-3 combines with J gene TRBJ2-1; D may be TRBD2 (6 bases). The CDR3 loop spans 18 amino acids. The germline V gene has CDR1 SGHTA and CDR2 FQGTGA. The V gene lost 5 bases and the J gene lost 7 bases, with 27 bases spanning the gap. CDR3 sequence (DNA): TGTGCCAGCAGCCCGATACTATGGGGCGCGGGGCCGGGAAATGAGCAGTTCTTC. Residues: CASSPILWGAGPGNEQFF.

CDR3: CASRVSATGPNYGYTF. In DNA, the CDR3 is TGCGCCAGCAGAGTCTCGGCGACAGGGCCCAACTATGGCTACACCTTC. This chain links TRBV5-1 with TRBJ1-2, with 7 bases aligning to TRBD1. Germline trimming cut 5 bases from V and 2 bases from J; bases unmatched to any gene: 12. The CDR3 consists of 16 residues. The germline CDR1 and CDR2 sequences are SGHRS and YFSETQ. Full variable domain (missing parts from reference TRBV5-1 and TRBJ1-2): KAGVTQTPRYLIKTRGQQVTLSCSPISGHRSVSWYQQTPGQGLQFLFEYFSETQRNKGNFPGRFSGRQFSNSRSEMNVSTLELGDSALYLCASRVSATGPNYGYTFGSGTRLTVV.

This clone was seen only once. V usage is TRBV18 and J usage is TRBJ1-1; D gene uncertain. V shed 4 bases and J shed 1 base, with 16 bases lying between them. Germline-derived CDR1 and CDR2 are KGHSH and LQKENI. There are 16 residues in the CDR3. CDR3 region: CASSRSRGSSNTEAFF. The CDR3 nucleotides read TGTGCCAGCTCACGATCCCGCGGTAGTTCGAACACTGAAGCTTTCTTT.

This clone was counted only a few times. The rearrangement joins TRBV19 to TRBJ2-3; 9 bases match TRBD2. The CDR3 extends over 12 amino acids. Germline V gene lookup returns CDR1 LNHDA and CDR2 SQIVND (reference sequence). V gave up 5 bases and J gave up 12 bases; unmatched junction bases: 6. The DNA for the CDR3 is TGTGCCAGTAGTGAAAGTGGGACTAGCCAGTATTTT. Its protein product is CASSESGTSQYF.

This clone appeared a single time. The genes are TRBV5-6 and TRBJ1-2, with TRBD1 identical over 7 bases. Germline V CDR1 and CDR2: SGHDT, YYEEEE. The CDR3 length is 16 residues. Losses at the gene ends were 0 bases for V and 5 bases for J; bases not matched to a gene: 10. DNA of the CDR3: TGTGCCAGCAGCTTGGCAGTCTGGGACAGCGGATATGGCTACACCTTC. Translated: CASSLAVWDSGYGYTF. Looking up the rest from reference TRBV5-6 and TRBJ1-2 gives the full variable domain: DAGVTQSPTHLIKTRGQQVTLRCSPKSGHDTVSWYQQALGQGPQFIFQYYEEEERQRGNFPDRFSGHQFPNYSSELNVNALLLGDSALYLCASSLAVWDSGYGYTFGSGTRLTVV.